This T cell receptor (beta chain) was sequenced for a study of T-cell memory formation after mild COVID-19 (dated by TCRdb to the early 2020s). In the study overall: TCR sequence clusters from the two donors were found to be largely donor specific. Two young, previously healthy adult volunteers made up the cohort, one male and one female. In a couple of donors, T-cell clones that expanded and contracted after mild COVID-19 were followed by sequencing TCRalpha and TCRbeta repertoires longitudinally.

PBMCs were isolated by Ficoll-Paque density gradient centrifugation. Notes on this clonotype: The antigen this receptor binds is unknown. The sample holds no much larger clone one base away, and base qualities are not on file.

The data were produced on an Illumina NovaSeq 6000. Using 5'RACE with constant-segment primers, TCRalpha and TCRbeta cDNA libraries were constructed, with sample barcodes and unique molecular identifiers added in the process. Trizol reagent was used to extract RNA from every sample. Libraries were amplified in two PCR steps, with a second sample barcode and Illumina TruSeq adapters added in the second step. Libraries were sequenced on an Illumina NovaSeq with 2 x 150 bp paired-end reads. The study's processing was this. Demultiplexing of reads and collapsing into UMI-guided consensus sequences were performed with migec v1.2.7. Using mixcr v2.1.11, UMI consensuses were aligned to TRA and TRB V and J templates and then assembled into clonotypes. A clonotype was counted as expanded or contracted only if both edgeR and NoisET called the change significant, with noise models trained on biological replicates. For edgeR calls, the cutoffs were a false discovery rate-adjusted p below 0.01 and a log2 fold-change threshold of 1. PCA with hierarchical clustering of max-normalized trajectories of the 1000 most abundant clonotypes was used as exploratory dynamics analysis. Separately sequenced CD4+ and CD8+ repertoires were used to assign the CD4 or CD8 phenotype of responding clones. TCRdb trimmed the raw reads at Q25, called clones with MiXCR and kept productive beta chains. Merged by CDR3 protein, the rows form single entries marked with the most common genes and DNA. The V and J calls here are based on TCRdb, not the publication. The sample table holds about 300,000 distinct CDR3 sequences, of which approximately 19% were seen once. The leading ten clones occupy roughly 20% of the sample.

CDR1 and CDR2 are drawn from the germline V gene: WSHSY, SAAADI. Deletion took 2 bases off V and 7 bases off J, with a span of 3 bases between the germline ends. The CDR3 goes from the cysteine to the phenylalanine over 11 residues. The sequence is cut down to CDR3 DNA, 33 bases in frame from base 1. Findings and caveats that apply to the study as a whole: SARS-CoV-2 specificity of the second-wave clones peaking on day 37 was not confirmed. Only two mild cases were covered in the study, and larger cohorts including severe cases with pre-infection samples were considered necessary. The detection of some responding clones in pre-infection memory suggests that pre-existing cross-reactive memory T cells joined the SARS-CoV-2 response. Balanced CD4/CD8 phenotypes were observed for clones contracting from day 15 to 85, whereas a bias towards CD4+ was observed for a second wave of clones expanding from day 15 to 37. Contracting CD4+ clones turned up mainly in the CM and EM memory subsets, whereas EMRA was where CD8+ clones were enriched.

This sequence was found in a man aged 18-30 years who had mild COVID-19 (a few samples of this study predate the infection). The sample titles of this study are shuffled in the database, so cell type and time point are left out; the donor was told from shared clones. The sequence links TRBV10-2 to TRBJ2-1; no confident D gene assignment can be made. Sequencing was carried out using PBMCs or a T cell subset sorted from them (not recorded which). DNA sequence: TGCGCCAGCAGTGAGGGGAATGAGCAGTTCTTC. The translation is CASSEGNEQFF.